This TCR beta chain was identified in a study of blood T cell repertoires in COVID-19. Only in-frame clones appear in the TCRdb table, and some are missing; sequencing was by immunoSEQ multiplex PCR. The sample records approximately 190,000 clones, about 83% being singletons. Trimming stripped 0 bases from V and 1 base from J, with 10 bases between. Per germline, CDR1 LNHNV and CDR2 YYDKDF (reference sequence). The CDR3 is 16 residues long. The origin of this receptor is a woman aged 25-40 years who had been exposed to COVID-19. This chain uses TRBV15 with TRBJ1-3; D might be TRBD1 (5 bases). Sequencing used PBMCs or T cells enriched from blood (not recorded which). The CDR3 region is CATSRDQGSSGNTIYF. In DNA form, the CDR3 reads TGTGCCACCAGCAGAGATCAGGGTAGTTCTGGAAACACCATATATTTT.